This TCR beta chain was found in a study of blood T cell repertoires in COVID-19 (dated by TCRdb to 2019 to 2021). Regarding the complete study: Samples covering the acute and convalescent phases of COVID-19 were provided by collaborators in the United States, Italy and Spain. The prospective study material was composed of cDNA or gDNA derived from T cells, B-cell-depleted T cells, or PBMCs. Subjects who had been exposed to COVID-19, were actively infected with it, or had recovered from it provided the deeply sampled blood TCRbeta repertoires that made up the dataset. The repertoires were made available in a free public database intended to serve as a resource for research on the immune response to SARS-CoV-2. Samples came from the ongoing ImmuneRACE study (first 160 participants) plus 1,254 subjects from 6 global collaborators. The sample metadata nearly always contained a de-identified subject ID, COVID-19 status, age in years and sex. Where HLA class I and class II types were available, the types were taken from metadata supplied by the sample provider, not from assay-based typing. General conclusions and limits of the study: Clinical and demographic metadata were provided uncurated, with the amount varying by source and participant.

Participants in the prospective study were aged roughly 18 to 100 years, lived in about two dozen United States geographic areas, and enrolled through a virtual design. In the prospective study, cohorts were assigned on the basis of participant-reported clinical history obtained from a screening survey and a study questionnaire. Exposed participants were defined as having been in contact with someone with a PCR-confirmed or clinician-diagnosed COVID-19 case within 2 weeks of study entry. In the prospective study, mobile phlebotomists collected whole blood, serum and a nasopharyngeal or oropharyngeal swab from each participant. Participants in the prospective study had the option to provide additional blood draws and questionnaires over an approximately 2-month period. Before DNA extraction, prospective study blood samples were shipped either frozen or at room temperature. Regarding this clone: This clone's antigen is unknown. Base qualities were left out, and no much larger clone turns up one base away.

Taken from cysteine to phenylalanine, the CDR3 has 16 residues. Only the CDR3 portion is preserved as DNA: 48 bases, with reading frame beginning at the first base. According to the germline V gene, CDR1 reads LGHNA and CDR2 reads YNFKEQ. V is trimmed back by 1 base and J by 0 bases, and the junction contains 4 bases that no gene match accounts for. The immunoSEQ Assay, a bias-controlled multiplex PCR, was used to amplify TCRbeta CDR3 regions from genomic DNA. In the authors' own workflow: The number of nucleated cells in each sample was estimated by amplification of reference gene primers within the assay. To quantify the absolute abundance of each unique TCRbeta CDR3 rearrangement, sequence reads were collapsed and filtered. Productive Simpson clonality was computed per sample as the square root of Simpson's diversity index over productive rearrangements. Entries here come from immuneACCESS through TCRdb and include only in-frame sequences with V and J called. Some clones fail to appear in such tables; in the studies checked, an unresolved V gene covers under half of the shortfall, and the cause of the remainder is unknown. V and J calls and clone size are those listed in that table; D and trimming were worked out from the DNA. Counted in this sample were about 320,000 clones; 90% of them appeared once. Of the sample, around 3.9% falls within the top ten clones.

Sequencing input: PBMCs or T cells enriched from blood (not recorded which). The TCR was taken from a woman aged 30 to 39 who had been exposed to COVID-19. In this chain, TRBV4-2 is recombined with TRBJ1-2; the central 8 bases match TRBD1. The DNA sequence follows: TGTGCCAGCAGCCAAGCTCGGACAGGGTCTAACTATGGCTACACCTTC. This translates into CASSQARTGSNYGYTF.